This entry features one T cell receptor (beta chain) sequence. Method: immunoSEQ multiplex PCR; TCRdb's copy keeps in-frame clones and lacks some. The data show fewer than 70,000 clones, roughly nine tenths seen once. Germline CDR1 is SQVTM and CDR2 is ANQGSEA. Germline trimming cut 5 bases from V and 2 bases from J; bases unmatched to any gene: 9. The CDR3 is made up of 15 amino acids. These data originate in a study of blood T cell repertoires in COVID-19. Study as a whole: The origin of the acute and convalescent COVID-19 samples was the United States, Italy and Spain. Sources were T cells, B-cell-depleted T cells, or PBMCs; the material itself was cDNA or gDNA.

The origin of this receptor is a man in his forties or fifties with active COVID-19. The sample consisted of peripheral blood. The chain is built from TRBV29-1 and TRBJ2-3, with TRBD2 matching 8 bases. The CDR3 nucleotides read TGCAGCGTTACCATGCGGGGGGACTTCACAGATACGCAGTATTTT. Translated: CSVTMRGDFTDTQYF.